This T cell receptor beta chain was captured in a study of blood T cell repertoires in COVID-19. Study background: Acute-phase and convalescent COVID-19 samples originated in the United States, Italy and Spain. T cells, B-cell-depleted T cells, or PBMCs provided the cDNA or gDNA that served as material.

In the original workflow: Amplifying reference gene primers gave estimates of nucleated cell counts. Profiled with immunoSEQ multiplex PCR; TCRdb holds only in-frame clones, not every one. V and J calls and clone size are those listed in that table; D and trimming were worked out from the DNA. The repertoire holds 150,000 to 200,000 clones, with around 81% as singletons. The CDR3 covers 12 residues. Unmatched junction bases numbered 0, after V lost 4 bases and J lost 8 bases. The germline CDR1 and CDR2 sequences are LGHDT and YNNKEL (reference sequence). Material for sequencing was peripheral blood. This receptor was obtained from a man in his sixties with active or convalescent COVID-19. This rearrangement joins TRBV3-1 (or the pseudogene TRBV3-2) to TRBJ2-1; TRBD2 aligns across 9 bases. The DNA of the CDR3 is TGTGCCAGCAGCCGCGGGAGGGATGAGCAGTTCTTC. The encoded protein is CASSRGRDEQFF.